This TCR beta chain stems from a study of CD8+ T cells in alopecia areata. At the level of the study: Oral tofacitinib (5 to 10 mg twice daily) was administered to treated patients. Study results and limitations: Affected scalp, especially in alopecia totalis/universalis, had a higher clonality than normal scalp did.

Peripheral blood and lesional scalp punch biopsies were taken from alopecia areata patients. PBMCs provided sorted CD4+ and CD8+ T cells. This clone was observed a handful of times. Its target is not known. J lost 4 bases, V lost 3 bases, and 5 bases had no gene match. Germline V gene sequence: CDR1 KGHSH, CDR2 LQKENI. The CDR3 totals 16 residues. RNA, once extracted, was reverse transcribed into cDNA for use as the sequencing template. Here immunoSEQ multiplex PCR was the method, and the copy in TCRdb shows in-frame clones only, minus some. Seen here are roughly 250,000 clones, around 67% observed once, and the top ten hold more than 0.95%.

This specimen consisted of CD4+ T cells sorted from blood, obtained at week 0. The receptor's source is a human donor with alopecia areata. The chain joins TRBV18 to TRBJ2-3; 12 bases align to TRBD2. Here the CDR3 reads CASSPLASGGADTQYF. CDR3 coding DNA: TGTGCCAGCTCACCCCTTGCTAGCGGGGGGGCAGATACGCAGTATTTT.